The next 23 T cell receptor beta chains were all read from a single sample in a study of CD8 T cells in ankylosing spondylitis. Study-level points and caveats: Ankylosing spondylitis blood appeared to be characterized by a TCR beta motif of fewer than ten highly homologous variants.

TCRdb reprocessed the 5' RACE reads with MiXCR, giving one entry per CDR3 protein. The sample shows about 500,000 distinct CDR3 sequences, 5.3% of them seen only once. No antigens are known for them. The sequenced material came from blood, either unsorted or a sorted T cell fraction (not recorded which). These receptors all stem from a male donor with ankylosing spondylitis.

This clonotype was detected many times. The genes are TRBV6-5 and TRBJ2-1; 12 nucleotides agree with TRBD2. J gave up 12 bases and V 2 bases, and 11 bases lay outside the gene matches. CDR1 and CDR2 from the germline V gene are MNHEY and SVGAGI. The CDR3 is 16 residues long. The CDR3 DNA sequence: TGTGCCAGCAGTTACGGTGGCCGACTAGCGGGAGTAAGGCAGTTCTTC. Protein: CASSYGGRLAGVRQFF.

This clonotype occurred many times. The chain joins TRBV29-1 to TRBJ2-7; 7 bases are shared with TRBD1. This CDR3 has 13 amino acids. The germline gives CDR1 SQVTM, CDR2 ANQGSEA. V lost 4 bases to trimming and J lost 0 bases; unmatched junction nucleotides: 3. The chain's CDR3 is CSVGRDSSYEQYF. Written as DNA, the CDR3 is TGCAGCGTTGGCCGGGACAGCTCCTACGAGCAGTACTTC.

This clonotype has at least ten counts. The rearrangement joins TRBV9 to TRBJ2-2; 7 bases are shared with TRBD1. The V gene's germline CDR1 is SGDLS and CDR2 YYNGEE. Trimming cost V 4 bases and J 7 bases; bases outside gene matches: 16. The CDR3 spans 17 residues. The CDR3 loop reads CASSSQQGYRVIGELFF. CDR3 coding DNA: TGTGCCAGCAGCTCCCAACAGGGGTACCGTGTTATCGGGGAGCTGTTTTTT.

As for this clonotype: This sequence may be a read error, since a much larger clone differs from it by one base. The chain joins TRBV6-1 to TRBJ2-3; D tentatively fits TRBD1 or TRBD2 (5 bases each). From germline, CDR1 is MNHNS and CDR2 SASEGT. The CDR3 loop spans 14 amino acids. The CDR3 DNA is TGTGCCAGCAGGAACCGGGACCACACAGATCCGCAGTATTTT. Protein: CASRNRDHTDPQYF.

This clonotype has just a few counts. The chain recombines TRBV6-2 or TRBV6-3 with TRBJ2-1, with TRBD1 identical over 7 bases. After removal of 6 bases from V and 0 bases from J, the junction contained 5 bases not matched to a gene. The germline gives CDR1 MNHEY, CDR2 SVGEGT. The CDR3 runs 15 residues. In DNA form, the CDR3 reads TGTGCCAGCAGAACTGACAGGGTCTCCTACAATGAGCAGTTCTTC. Its translation is CASRTDRVSYNEQFF.

This clonotype was observed many times. The genes are TRBV10-3 and TRBJ1-1; no reliable D call. Trimming shortened V by 0 bases and J by 8 bases, and 10 bases separated the two germline ends. CDR1 and CDR2 from the germline V gene are ENHRY and SYGVKD. This CDR3 is 13 amino acids long. Written as DNA, the CDR3 is TGTGCCATCAGTGAGTCTGGAGGGTCCGAAGCTTTCTTT. It translates to CAISESGGSEAFF.

This clonotype has a count of ten or more. The chain joins TRBV4-1 to TRBJ1-4; D is uncertain. Trimming took 4 bases from V and 6 from J, leaving 15 bases between them. The CDR3 spans 15 residues. The germline V gene encodes CDR1 MGHRA and CDR2 YSYEKL. The CDR3 DNA follows: TGCGCCAGCAGCCCAGGTGGAGGGCGGGATGAAAAACTGTTTTTT. This encodes CASSPGGGRDEKLFF.

This clonotype has a count of ten or more. V is TRBV27 and J is TRBJ1-1; D gene unclear. V gave up 4 bases and J gave up 6 bases, with 12 bases separating them. The CDR3 loop spans 13 amino acids. CDR1 is MNHEY, CDR2 SMNVEV, per germline (reference sequence). CDR3 region: CASSSPFTSEAFF. The CDR3 DNA reads as TGTGCCAGCAGTTCCCCGTTTACCTCTGAAGCTTTCTTT.

This clonotype occurred many times. This chain joins TRBV20-1 and TRBJ2-7; 9 bases map to TRBD1. The germline gives CDR1 DFQATT, CDR2 SNEGSKA (reference sequence). This CDR3 contains 11 residues. V lost 5 bases to trimming and J lost 6 bases; unmatched junction nucleotides: 2. CDR3 DNA sequence: TGCAGTGCTGGGACAGGGATCGAGCAGTACTTC. It specifies CSAGTGIEQYF.

This clonotype has a handful of counts. The chain links TRBV6-5 to TRBJ2-7, with 7 nucleotides matching TRBD1. This CDR3 is built from 15 residues. The V gene end was trimmed by 6 bases and the J gene end by 1 base; junction bases not matched to a gene: 9. Germline lookup yields CDR1 MNHEY and CDR2 SVGAGI. CDR3 sequence (DNA): TGTGCCAGCAGGTACACAGGGGCGAGGTCCTACGAGCAGTACTTC. Translating it yields CASRYTGARSYEQYF.

This clonotype was observed at least ten times. This chain uses TRBV6-2 or TRBV6-3 with TRBJ1-5; 9 nucleotides match TRBD1. Germline assignment: CDR1 MNHEY and CDR2 SVGEGT. The CDR3 sequence is 14 residues long. J was trimmed by 7 bases and V by 5 bases; bases with no gene match: 6. CDR3 residues: CASSQRTGEQPQHF. The CDR3 DNA is TGTGCCAGCAGTCAAAGGACAGGGGAACAGCCCCAGCATTTT.

This clonotype was counted ten times or more. The rearrangement joins TRBV4-3 to TRBJ1-1; possible D gene TRBD1, 6 bases. The CDR3 runs to 14 residues. The germline V and J ends were trimmed by 1 base and 4 bases, with 10 bases remaining between them. Germline CDR1 LGHNA, CDR2 YSLEER. The CDR3 DNA follows: TGCGCCAGCAGCCAAGCGGGGGGCTCCACTGAAGCTTTCTTT. It codes for CASSQAGGSTEAFF.

The chain joins TRBV9 to TRBJ2-1; D is perhaps TRBD1 (6 bases). CDR3 size: 15 residues. Germline CDR1 and CDR2: SGDLS and YYNGEE. V lost 4 bases and J 4 bases, leaving 15 bases between the germline ends. The CDR3 region is CASSRRTEGYNEQFF. The CDR3 DNA reads TGTGCCAGCAGCAGACGGACAGAGGGATACAATGAGCAGTTCTTC.

This clonotype was counted at least ten times. The J gene is TRBJ1-2, the V gene TRBV20-1; D may be TRBD1 (5 bases). The CDR3 covers 12 residues. Germline V gene lookup returns CDR1 DFQATT and CDR2 SNEGSKA (reference sequence). The V end was cut by 7 bases, the J end by 2 bases, with 11 bases between. The CDR3 DNA reads TGCAGTGGCGTCCGGGGGAACTATGGCTACACCTTC. Amino acid sequence: CSGVRGNYGYTF.

The sample holds a few counts of this clonotype. The chain combines TRBV5-1 with TRBJ1-2, with 7 bases that match TRBD1. Germline CDR1 SGHRS, CDR2 YFSETQ. The junction had 13 bases not matched to a gene; V was cut back by 0 bases and J by 8 bases. The CDR3 totals 16 residues. In DNA, the CDR3 is TGCGCCAGCAGCTTGGCCAGCGAGGGGGCTGGTGCAGGCTACACCTTC. The encoded protein is CASSLASEGAGAGYTF.

This clonotype was recorded at least ten times. The CDR3 spells CASSQDSLTDSYEQYF. DNA for the CDR3: TGCGCCAGCAGCCAAGATTCGTTGACAGACTCCTACGAGCAGTACTTC. J is TRBJ2-7 and V is TRBV4-3; D perhaps matches TRBD1 (5 bases). CDR3 size: 16 residues. The ends were cut back, 0 bases at V and 0 bases at J, with 12 bases in the middle. CDR1 and CDR2 (germline): LGHNA, YSLEER.

This clonotype was seen many times. The V gene is TRBV27, the J gene TRBJ2-7, with TRBD2 matching 7 bases. With 3 bases clipped from V and 2 bases from J, the junction kept 13 bases outside the gene matches. The V gene's germline CDR1 is MNHEY and CDR2 SMNVEV (reference sequence). CDR3 length: 17 residues. CDR3 sequence: CASSLAASGLSPYEQYF. The CDR3 bases are TGTGCCAGCAGTTTGGCTGCTAGCGGTTTATCACCCTACGAGCAGTACTTC.

This clonotype has a count of ten or more. The chain combines TRBV9 with TRBJ2-1; D uncertain. V lost 2 bases and J 0 bases, leaving 9 bases between the germline ends. Germline V gene sequence: CDR1 SGDLS, CDR2 YYNGEE. The CDR3 runs to 15 residues. The CDR3 sequence: CASSVDSSSYNEQFF. CDR3 DNA sequence: TGTGCCAGCAGCGTCGACTCGAGCTCCTACAATGAGCAGTTCTTC.

This clonotype was seen repeatedly, ten times or more. This rearrangement joins TRBV7-2 to TRBJ2-7, with TRBD2 identical over 7 bases. The trim removed 2 bases at V and 0 bases at J, leaving 10 bases unmatched. Germline CDR1 is SGHTA and CDR2 is FQGNSA. The CDR3 has 17 residues. In DNA, the CDR3 is TGTGCCAGCAGCTTATCATATGCGGGAGCCGTCTCCTACGAGCAGTACTTC. Its translation is CASSLSYAGAVSYEQYF.

Many counts were recorded for this clonotype. The genes are TRBV7-2 and TRBJ2-2, with 11 bases that match TRBD1. V lost 6 bases and J lost 6; bases outside the gene matches: 3. The CDR3 contains 14 residues. The germline gives CDR1 SGHTA, CDR2 FQGNSA. CDR3 DNA sequence: TGTGCCAGCAGACCGGACAGGGGGCCCGGGGAGCTGTTTTTT. Its protein is CASRPDRGPGELFF.

At least ten counts were recorded for this clonotype. This rearrangement joins TRBV6-4 to TRBJ2-1; 7 bases line up with TRBD2. Germline-derived CDR1 and CDR2 are MRHNA and SNTAGT. The CDR3 length is 15 residues. The V gene end was trimmed by 0 bases and the J gene end by 7 bases; junction bases not matched to a gene: 6. The chain's CDR3 is CASSDSGTKSNEQFF. The CDR3 bases are TGTGCCAGCAGTGACTCAGGGACTAAAAGTAATGAGCAGTTCTTC.

The table lists this clonotype with many counts. The J gene is TRBJ2-3, the V gene TRBV11-2, with TRBD2 identical over 7 bases. Germline CDR1 is SGHAT and CDR2 is FQNNGV. This CDR3 is built from 16 residues. After removal of 3 bases from V and 1 base from J, the junction contained 7 bases not matched to a gene. The CDR3 region has the DNA TGTGCCAGCAGCTTTTCCCACCGGGAGGGCACAGATACGCAGTATTTT. Translated: CASSFSHREGTDTQYF.

This clonotype has a count of ten or more. The chain combines TRBV18 with TRBJ2-1; a possible D gene is TRBD1 (7 bases). From germline, CDR1 is KGHSH and CDR2 LQKENI. This CDR3 is 13 amino acids long. Trimming cost V 9 bases and J 5 bases, with 14 bases left between them. The CDR3 nucleotides are TGTGCCAGTTTTGGCGGGACAGACAATGAGCAGTTCTTC. Protein: CASFGGTDNEQFF.